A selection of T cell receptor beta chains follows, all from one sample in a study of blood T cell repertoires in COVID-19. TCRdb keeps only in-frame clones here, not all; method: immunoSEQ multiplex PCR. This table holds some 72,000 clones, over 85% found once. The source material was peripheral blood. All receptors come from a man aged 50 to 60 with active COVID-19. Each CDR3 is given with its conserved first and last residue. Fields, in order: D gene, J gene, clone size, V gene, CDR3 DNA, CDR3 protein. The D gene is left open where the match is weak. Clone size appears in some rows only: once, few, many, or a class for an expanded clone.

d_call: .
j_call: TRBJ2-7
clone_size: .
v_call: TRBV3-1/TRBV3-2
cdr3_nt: TGTGCCAGCAGCCAAGATTGGTCAGGGGACTACGAGCAGTACTTC
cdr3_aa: CASSQDWSGDYEQYF

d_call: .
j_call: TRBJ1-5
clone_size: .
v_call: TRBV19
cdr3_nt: TGTGCCAGTAGTATAGCACTGGAGCTCAATCAGCCCCAGCATTTT
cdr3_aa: CASSIALELNQPQHF

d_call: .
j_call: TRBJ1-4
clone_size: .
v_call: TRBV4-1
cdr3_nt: TGCGCCAGCAGCCAAGATCCCGGGGTTACTAATGAAAAACTGTTTTTT
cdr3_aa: CASSQDPGVTNEKLFF

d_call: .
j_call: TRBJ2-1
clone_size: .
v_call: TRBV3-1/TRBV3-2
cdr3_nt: TGTGCCAGCAGCGGAGAGAGGACTACCGGGGACAATGAGCAGTTCTTC
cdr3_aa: CASSGERTTGDNEQFF

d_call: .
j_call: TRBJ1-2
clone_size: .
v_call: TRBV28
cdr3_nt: TGTGCCAGCACCCCTCGGGTCAGCAAGACTTCTAACTATGGCTTTTACTATGGCTACACCTTC
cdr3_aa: CASTPRVSKTSNYGFYYGYTF

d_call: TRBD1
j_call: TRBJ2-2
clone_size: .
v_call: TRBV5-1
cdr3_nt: TGCGCCAGCAGCTCCCTAGGGGGCAGGAACACCGGGGAGCTGTTTTTT
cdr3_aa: CASSSLGGRNTGELFF

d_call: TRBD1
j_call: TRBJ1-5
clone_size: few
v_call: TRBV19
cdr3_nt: TGTGCCAGTAGTTCCCGATCGGGACAGGGTAATCAGCCCCAGCATTTT
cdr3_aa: CASSSRSGQGNQPQHF

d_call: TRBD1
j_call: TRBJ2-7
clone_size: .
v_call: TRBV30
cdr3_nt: TGTGCCTGGAGTGTAGGGGGCGGGTACGAGCAGTACTTC
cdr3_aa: CAWSVGGGYEQYF

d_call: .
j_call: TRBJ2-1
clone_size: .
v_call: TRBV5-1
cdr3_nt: TGCGCCAGCAGGGAGGCCAACTCCTACAATGAGCAGTTCTTC
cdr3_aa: CASREANSYNEQFF

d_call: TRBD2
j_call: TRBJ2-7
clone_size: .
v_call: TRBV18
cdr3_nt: TGTGCCAGCTCACCTCCTAGCGGCCCCTACGAGCAGTACTTC
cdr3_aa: CASSPPSGPYEQYF

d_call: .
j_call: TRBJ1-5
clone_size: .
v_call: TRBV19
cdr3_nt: TGTGCCAGTAGTATCGCGGCTAGCAATCAGCCCCAGCATTTT
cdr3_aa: CASSIAASNQPQHF

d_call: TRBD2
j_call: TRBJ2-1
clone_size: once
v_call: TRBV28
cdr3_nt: TGTGCCAGCAGGCGGGAGCCGCAAGATGAGCAGTTCTTC
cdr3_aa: CASRREPQDEQFF

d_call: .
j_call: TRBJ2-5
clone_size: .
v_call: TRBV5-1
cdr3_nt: TGCGCCAGCAGCCCCGGACAGCCCTGGGAGACCCAGTACTTC
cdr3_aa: CASSPGQPWETQYF

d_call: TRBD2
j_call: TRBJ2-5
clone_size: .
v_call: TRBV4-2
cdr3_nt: TGTGCCAGCAGCCAAGATAGCGGGGGATTGCAAGAGACCCAGTACTTC
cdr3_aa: CASSQDSGGLQETQYF

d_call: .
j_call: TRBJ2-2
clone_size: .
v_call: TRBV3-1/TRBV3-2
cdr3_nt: TGTGCCAGCAGCCGTTGGGAGGGGGGCACCGGGGAGCTGTTTTTT
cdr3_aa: CASSRWEGGTGELFF

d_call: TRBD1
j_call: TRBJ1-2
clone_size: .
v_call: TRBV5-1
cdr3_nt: TGCGCCAGCAGCCAAGGACAGGGGTATGGCTACACCTTC
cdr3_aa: CASSQGQGYGYTF

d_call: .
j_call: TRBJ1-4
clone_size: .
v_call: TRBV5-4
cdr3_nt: TGTGCCAGCAGCTTTGAGATAAATGAAAAACTGTTTTTT
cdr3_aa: CASSFEINEKLFF

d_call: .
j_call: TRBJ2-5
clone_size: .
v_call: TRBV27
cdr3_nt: TGTGCCAGCAGTTTACGCATCCCGGGACAACCGCGGGAGACCCAGTACTTC
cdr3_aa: CASSLRIPGQPRETQYF

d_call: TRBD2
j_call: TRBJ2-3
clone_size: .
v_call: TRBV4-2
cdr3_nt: TGTGCCAGCAGCCAAGAGGTTGGGACTAGCGGCACAGATACGCAGTATTTT
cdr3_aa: CASSQEVGTSGTDTQYF

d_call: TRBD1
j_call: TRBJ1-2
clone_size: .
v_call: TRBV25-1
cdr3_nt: TGTGCCAGCAGTGAATATGGGACAGACTATGGCTACACCTTC
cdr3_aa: CASSEYGTDYGYTF

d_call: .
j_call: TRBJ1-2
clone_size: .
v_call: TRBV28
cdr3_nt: TGTGCCATACACCACCCTGGCTATGGCTACACCTTC
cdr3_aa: CAIHHPGYGYTF

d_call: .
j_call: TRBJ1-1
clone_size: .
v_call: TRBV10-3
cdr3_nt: TGTGCCATCAGTGAGCGAAACTTTCGATACCTTGAAGCTTTCTTT
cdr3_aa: CAISERNFRYLEAFF

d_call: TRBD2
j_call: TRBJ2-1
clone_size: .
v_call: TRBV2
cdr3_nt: TGTGCCAGCAAGGCTAGCGGATACAATGAGCAGTTCTTC
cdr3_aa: CASKASGYNEQFF

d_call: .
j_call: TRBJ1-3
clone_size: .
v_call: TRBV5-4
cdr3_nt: TGTGCCAGCAGCTTGGCAGGGGCGGCGGGAAACACCATATATTTT
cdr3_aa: CASSLAGAAGNTIYF

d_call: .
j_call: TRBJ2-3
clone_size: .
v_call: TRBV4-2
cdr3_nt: TGTGCCAGCAGCCAAGATGGGGCAGACACAGATACGCAGTATTTT
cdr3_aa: CASSQDGADTDTQYF

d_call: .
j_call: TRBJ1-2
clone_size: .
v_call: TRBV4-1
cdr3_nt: TGCGCCAGCAGCCAAGAGAAGGGGTTTGATGGCTACACCTTC
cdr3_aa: CASSQEKGFDGYTF

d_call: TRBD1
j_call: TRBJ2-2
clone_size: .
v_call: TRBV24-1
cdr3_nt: TGTGCCACCAGGGGACAGGGGGTCCGTACCGGGGAGCTGTTTTTT
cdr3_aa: CATRGQGVRTGELFF

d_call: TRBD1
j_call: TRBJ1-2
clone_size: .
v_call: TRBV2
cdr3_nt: TGTGCCACCCAAACAGGACAGGGGGGATATGGCTACACCTTC
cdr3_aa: CATQTGQGGYGYTF

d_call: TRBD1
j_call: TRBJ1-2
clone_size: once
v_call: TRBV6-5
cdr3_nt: TGTGCCAGCAGAATCAAGCCTAGGACAGGGTCAGGCTACACCTTC
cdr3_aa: CASRIKPRTGSGYTF

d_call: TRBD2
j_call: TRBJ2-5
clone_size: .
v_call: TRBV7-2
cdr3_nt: TGTGCCAGCAGCTTAGGACTAGCGGGGGAGACCCAGTACTTC
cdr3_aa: CASSLGLAGETQYF

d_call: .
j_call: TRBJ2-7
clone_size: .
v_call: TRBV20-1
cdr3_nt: TGCAGTGCTAGTGCCCTCTACGAGCAGTACTTC
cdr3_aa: CSASALYEQYF

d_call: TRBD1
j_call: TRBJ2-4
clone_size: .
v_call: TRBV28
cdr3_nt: TGTGCCAGCAGTATATTCTCGACAGGGGTAGCCAAAAACATTCAGTACTTC
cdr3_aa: CASSIFSTGVAKNIQYF

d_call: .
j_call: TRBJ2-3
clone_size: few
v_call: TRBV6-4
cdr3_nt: TGTGCCAGCAGTGACTCGATTAGTGGGGAGGATACGCAGTATTTT
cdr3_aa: CASSDSISGEDTQYF

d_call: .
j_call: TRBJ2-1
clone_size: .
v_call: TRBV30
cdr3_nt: TGTGCCTGGAGTGTAGCTAGCCACTCCTACAATGAGCAGTTCTTC
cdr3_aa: CAWSVASHSYNEQFF

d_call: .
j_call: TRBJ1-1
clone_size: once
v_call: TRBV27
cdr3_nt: TGTGCCAGCAGTTTTTTCAGGGTGGGGACTGAAGCTTTCTTT
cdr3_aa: CASSFFRVGTEAFF

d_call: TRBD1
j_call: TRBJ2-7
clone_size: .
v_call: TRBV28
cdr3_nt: TGTGCCAGCAGGACAGGGTACAGGAACGAACAGTACTTC
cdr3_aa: CASRTGYRNEQYF

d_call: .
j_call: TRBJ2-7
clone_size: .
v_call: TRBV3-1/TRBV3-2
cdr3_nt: TGTGCCAGCAGCTACAGCTCCTACGAGCAGTACTTC
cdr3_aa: CASSYSSYEQYF

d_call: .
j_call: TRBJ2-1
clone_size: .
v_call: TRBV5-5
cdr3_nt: TGTGCCAGTTCTCGATTGGTGGGGGGAGCCTACAATGAGCAGTTCTTC
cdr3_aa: CASSRLVGGAYNEQFF

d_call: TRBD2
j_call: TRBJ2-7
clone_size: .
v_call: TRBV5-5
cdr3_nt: TGTGCCAGCAGGTCTGGGTCCGGGGGGTACTACGAGCAGTACTTC
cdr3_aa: CASRSGSGGYYEQYF

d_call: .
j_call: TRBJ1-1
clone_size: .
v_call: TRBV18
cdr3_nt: TGTGCCAGCTCACTAGACATGAACACTGAAGCTTTCTTT
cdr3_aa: CASSLDMNTEAFF

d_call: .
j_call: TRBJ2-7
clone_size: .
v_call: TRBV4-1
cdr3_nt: TGCGCCAGCAGCCAAGTTGGACTCTACGAGCAGTACTTC
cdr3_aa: CASSQVGLYEQYF

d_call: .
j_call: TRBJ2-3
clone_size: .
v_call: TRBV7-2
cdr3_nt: TGTGCCAGCAGCCCCCGCCCCGGACACACAGATACGCAGTATTTT
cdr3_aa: CASSPRPGHTDTQYF

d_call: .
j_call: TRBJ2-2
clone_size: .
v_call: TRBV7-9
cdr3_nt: TGTGCCAGCAGCTTACCGTGGGGCCCCGGGGAGCTGTTTTTT
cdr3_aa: CASSLPWGPGELFF

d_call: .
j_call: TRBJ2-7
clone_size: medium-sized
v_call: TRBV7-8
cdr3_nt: TGTGCCAGCAGCTTAGGCGGGAAAACCCACGAGCAGTACTTC
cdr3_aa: CASSLGGKTHEQYF

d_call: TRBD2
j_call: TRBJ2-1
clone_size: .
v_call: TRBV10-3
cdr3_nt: TGTGCCATCAGTGAACGGGAACTAGCGGGATTCAATGAGCAGTTCTTC
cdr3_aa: CAISERELAGFNEQFF

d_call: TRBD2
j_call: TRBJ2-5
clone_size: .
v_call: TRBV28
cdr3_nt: TGTGCCAGCAGTTTAACATTTGGCGGGAGCTCGATGGAGACCCAGTACTTC
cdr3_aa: CASSLTFGGSSMETQYF

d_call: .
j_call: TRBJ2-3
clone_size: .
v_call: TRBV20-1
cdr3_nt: TGCAGTGCTAGAAGCGATACGCAGTATTTT
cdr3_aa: CSARSDTQYF

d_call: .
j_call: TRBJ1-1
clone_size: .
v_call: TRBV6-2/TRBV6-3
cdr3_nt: TGTGCCAGCAGTTACCAGGGAGGGAAGAGACCAGACACTGAAGCTTTCTTT
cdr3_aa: CASSYQGGKRPDTEAFF